The rows below give T cell receptor beta chains drawn from one sample of a study of T cells in narcolepsy. The table came from immunoSEQ multiplex PCR; TCRdb's copy has only in-frame clones and leaves some out. Of 30,000 or so clones listed, about 85% are singletons. Sample: CD45RA- memory CD4+ T cells from PBMCs. All receptors derive from a human donor with narcolepsy. Both conserved end residues are part of each CDR3. Each record gives: V gene, J gene, clone size, D gene, CDR3 protein, CDR3 DNA. A D gene is named only where the DNA matches it firmly. Rows may omit the clone size; those that give it use once, few, many or a size class.

>TRBV7-9|TRBJ2-7|NA|NA
CASSLGRGSYEQYF
TGTGCCAGCAGCTTAGGGAGGGGCTCCTACGAGCAGTACTTC
>TRBV19|TRBJ2-3|NA|NA
CASSIGGVGTDTQYF
TGTGCCAGTAGTATAGGAGGAGTGGGCACAGATACGCAGTATTTT
>TRBV5-1|TRBJ2-7|NA|NA
CASSLNAGAGYEQYF
TGCGCCAGCAGCTTGAACGCGGGGGCTGGTTACGAGCAGTACTTC
>TRBV28|TRBJ1-2|NA|TRBD1
CASSSPTGNYGYTF
TGTGCCAGCAGTTCCCCGACAGGGAACTATGGCTACACCTTC
>TRBV6-1|TRBJ2-3|few|TRBD2
CASSPGLAADTQYF
TGTGCCAGCAGTCCTGGACTAGCTGCAGATACGCAGTATTTT
>TRBV30|TRBJ2-7|NA|TRBD1
CACPLGQGATYEQYF
TGTGCCTGCCCACTGGGTCAGGGGGCTACCTACGAGCAGTACTTC
>TRBV29-1|TRBJ2-5|NA|NA
CSVRGSRGQETQYF
TGCAGCGTGAGGGGGTCTCGGGGTCAAGAGACCCAGTACTTC
>TRBV7-3|TRBJ2-2|NA|NA
CASSLVGGVLGTGELFF
TGTGCCAGCAGCTTAGTTGGCGGGGTACTTGGGACCGGGGAGCTGTTTTTT
>TRBV27|TRBJ1-4|NA|NA
CASSLRGRVEEKLFF
TGTGCCAGCAGCCTACGAGGAAGGGTAGAAGAAAAACTGTTTTTT
>TRBV7-3|TRBJ2-1|NA|NA
CASSPRGYNEQFF
TGTGCCAGCAGCCCGCGGGGCTACAATGAGCAGTTCTTC
>TRBV9|TRBJ2-3|NA|TRBD2
CASSERVAGGFSTDTQYF
TGTGCCAGCAGCGAGAGGGTAGCGGGGGGCTTTAGCACAGATACGCAGTATTTT
>TRBV5-6|TRBJ1-2|NA|NA
CASSFRHLNNYGYTF
TGTGCCAGCAGCTTTAGACACCTGAATAACTATGGCTACACCTTC
>TRBV6-5|TRBJ2-6|NA|NA
CASSSGSSGANVLTF
TGTGCCAGCAGTTCTGGCAGCTCTGGGGCCAACGTCCTGACTTTC
>TRBV7-3|TRBJ2-7|NA|TRBD1
CASSLLTGGEQYF
TGTGCCAGCAGCTTACTTACAGGGGGGGAGCAGTACTTC
>TRBV2|TRBJ1-2|NA|NA
CASSRSLNYGYTF
TGTGCCAGCAGCAGAAGCTTGAACTATGGCTACACCTTC
>TRBV18|TRBJ2-3|NA|NA
CASSPPIDTQYF
TGTGCCAGCTCACCACCTATAGATACGCAGTATTTT
>TRBV7-3|TRBJ1-1|NA|NA
CASSLRPGITEAFF
TGTGCCAGCAGCTTACGCCCAGGGATCACTGAAGCTTTCTTT
>TRBV7-2|TRBJ1-3|NA|NA
CASSLVMGTNTIYF
TGTGCCAGCAGCTTAGTTATGGGGACAAACACCATATATTTT
>TRBV7-8|TRBJ1-1|NA|NA
CASSADWAANTEAFF
TGTGCCAGCAGCGCAGACTGGGCGGCCAACACTGAAGCTTTCTTT
>TRBV4-3|TRBJ2-7|NA|TRBD2
CASSQGIAGTSYEQYF
TGCGCCAGCAGCCAGGGGATAGCGGGGACTTCCTACGAGCAGTACTTC
>TRBV6-1|TRBJ2-3|NA|TRBD2
CASRSGLVDTQYF
TGTGCCAGCAGAAGCGGACTAGTAGATACGCAGTATTTT
>TRBV5-6|TRBJ1-6|NA|TRBD1
CASSKQGATGSPLHF
TGTGCCAGCAGCAAGCAGGGGGCTACGGGGTCACCCCTCCACTTT
>TRBV18|TRBJ2-7|NA|TRBD1
CASLDRGNPYEQYF
TGTGCCAGCTTGGACAGGGGAAATCCCTACGAGCAGTACTTC